This T cell receptor (beta chain) was recovered during a study of Ad26.COV2.S vaccination and SARS-CoV-2 variants (dated by TCRdb to about 2021). About the study as a whole: TCRbeta repertoire sequencing was used to assess the specificity and breadth of SARS-CoV-2-reactive T cell receptors after Ad26.COV2.S vaccination. A total of some 30 samples were included in the TCR-sequenced set, comprising 19 Ad26.COV2.S vaccine recipients, 5 placebo recipients and 8 SARS-CoV-2 convalescent individuals. Overall study outcomes, separate from this receptor: Higher spike-specific TCR breadth was observed in Ad26.COV2.S recipients than in placebo recipients (P = 0.0014). Comparable non-spike TCR breadth was observed between vaccine and placebo recipients, consistent with only spike being contained in the vaccine. After vaccination, substantial breadth of spike-specific CD8+ and CD4+ T cell responses was reported. According to the authors, total T cell responses may have been underestimated by the TCR breadth and depth analyses.

This clone was detected once. Its antigen specificity is not known. Base qualities are missing; no much larger clone stands one base away. Other DNA sequences in this specimen translate into the identical CDR3. The immunoSEQ Assay was the method used to sequence TCRbeta CDR3 regions. After extraction, genomic DNA underwent amplification by bias-controlled multiplex PCR, followed by high-throughput sequencing. The authors' analysis ran thus. To quantify the absolute abundance of each unique TCRbeta CDR3 region, sequences were collapsed and filtered. Usable DNA was measured by amplifying reference genes present in all nucleated cells, and TCRbeta template counts were normalized to that usable DNA to estimate T cell fraction. Repertoire TCRs were annotated as SARS-CoV-2-specific by exact matching of V gene, CDR3 amino acid sequence and J gene to a known reactive TCR set. MIRA supplied the reference SARS-CoV-2 TCR set, which was filtered for enrichment in COVID-19-positive ImmuneCODE repertoires so that public or cross-reactive TCRs were removed. Using the MIRA antigens, annotated TCRs were further analysed by specific ORF or by position within an ORF. Depth was the summed frequency of annotated unique rearrangements, while breadth was defined as annotated unique rearrangements over total unique productive rearrangements. Two-sided Wilcoxon rank-sum tests were applied when comparing TCR breadth between groups. TCRdb stores this immuneACCESS table with in-frame sequences only. Part of the clones is absent; in the studies checked, under half of the shortfall reflects unresolved V genes, and no reason is known for the rest. V and J calls plus clone size are reproduced from that table; the DNA served to infer D and trimming. The sample table holds over 130,000 clones, of which 70% to 90% were seen once. The biggest ten clones account for around 5% of the sample.

According to the study, the label for this sample's time point signals: individuals recovered from natural SARS-CoV-2 infection. The source of this sequence is a human donor who had recovered from COVID-19. Sequenced here: peripheral blood, sampled after recovery from COVID-19.

The DNA sequence follows: TGTGCCAGCTCACCATCCCGCCAAGAGACCCAGTACTTC. It specifies CASSPSRQETQYF. The chain is assembled from TRBV18 and TRBJ2-5; the D gene identity is not certain. The trim is 2 bases for V and 1 base for J, with a gap of 5 bases between the germline ends. From its cysteine to its phenylalanine, the CDR3 spans 13 amino acids. The read is trimmed to its CDR3 DNA, 39 bases read in frame from base 1. For CDR1 and CDR2, the germline V gene lists KGHSH and LQKENI. Reference TRBV18 and TRBJ2-5 genes cover what lies past the CDR3, so the full variable domain is NAGVMQNPRHLVRRRGQEARLRCSPMKGHSHVYWYRQLPEEGLKFMVYLQKENIIDESGMPKERFSAEFPKEGPSILRIQQVVRGDSAAYFCASSPSRQETQYFGPGTRLLVL.